This paragraph covers one T cell receptor (beta chain) sequence. Trimming took 0 bases from V and 6 from J, leaving 21 bases between them. This CDR3 contains 17 residues. The germline V gene has CDR1 SGHNT and CDR2 YYREEE (reference sequence). This sample is part of a study of T cell responses to AZD1222 COVID-19 vaccine. The assay was immunoSEQ multiplex PCR, and TCRdb's table has in-frame clones only and misses some. This repertoire shows 80,000 to 95,000 clones, around four fifths found once; its top ten account for under 25%. This sequence joins TRBV5-4 and TRBJ1-2, with a possible D match to TRBD1 (6 bases). The TCR was taken from an adult in good health. Material: peripheral blood, obtained on day 0 of AZD1222 vaccination. CDR3 DNA sequence: TGTGCCAGCAGCTTGGCTCAGGGTTCCGGGGGGCGCAATGGCTACACCTTC. Translated, it gives CASSLAQGSGGRNGYTF.